A selection of T cell receptor beta chains follows, all from one sample in a study of blood T cell repertoires in COVID-19. Using immunoSEQ multiplex PCR, the repertoire was profiled, and TCRdb retains in-frame clones only, with some absent. This table holds 95,000 to 150,000 clones, 85% to 90% found once. The material sequenced was peripheral blood. Receptor source: a woman aged 70 to 79 with acute or convalescent COVID-19. The CDR3 runs from the conserved cysteine through the conserved F or W. The D gene is left open where the match is weak. Size tells how often a clone was seen (once, few, many) or the class of an expanded clone, and some rows leave it out.

size: -
D: TRBD1
J: TRBJ2-7
length: 15
V: TRBV6-5
CDR3: CASSYSTGQGREQYF
DNA: TGTGCCAGCAGTTACTCGACGGGACAGGGTCGGGAGCAGTACTTC

size: -
D: -
J: TRBJ2-3
length: 13
V: TRBV14
CDR3: CASSQGGTSTQYF
DNA: TGTGCCAGCAGCCAAGGCGGGACGAGTACGCAGTATTTT

size: -
D: TRBD2
J: TRBJ2-3
length: 15
V: TRBV28
CDR3: CASSPPAGATDTQYF
DNA: TGTGCCAGCAGCCCCCCAGCGGGGGCCACAGATACGCAGTATTTT

size: -
D: -
J: TRBJ1-1
length: 11
V: TRBV20-1
CDR3: CSVSEGTEAFF
DNA: TGCAGTGTGAGCGAGGGCACTGAAGCTTTCTTT

size: -
D: -
J: TRBJ2-5
length: 15
V: TRBV5-1
CDR3: CASSPSWGVQETQYF
DNA: TGCGCCAGCAGCCCCTCTTGGGGGGTCCAAGAGACCCAGTACTTC

size: -
D: TRBD1
J: TRBJ2-7
length: 13
V: TRBV30
CDR3: CASTGTGLYEQYF
DNA: TGTGCCAGTACCGGGACAGGGCTATACGAGCAGTACTTC

size: -
D: -
J: TRBJ1-3
length: 16
V: TRBV10-1
CDR3: CASSEPPRDSGNTIYF
DNA: TGCGCCAGCAGTGAGCCCCCACGGGACTCTGGAAACACCATATATTTT

size: -
D: -
J: TRBJ2-3
length: 15
V: TRBV7-9
CDR3: CASTAMRGWVDTQYF
DNA: TGTGCCAGCACCGCTATGAGAGGCTGGGTAGATACGCAGTATTTT

size: -
D: -
J: TRBJ1-4
length: 11
V: TRBV2
CDR3: CASKSFEKLFF
DNA: TGTGCCAGCAAGAGTTTTGAAAAACTGTTTTTT

size: -
D: -
J: TRBJ1-3
length: 15
V: TRBV11-2
CDR3: CASSSYSGTGNTIYF
DNA: TGTGCCAGCAGCTCATACTCCGGGACAGGAAACACCATATATTTT

size: -
D: TRBD2
J: TRBJ2-1
length: 15
V: TRBV5-1
CDR3: CASSLTSGGVNEQFF
DNA: TGCGCCAGCAGCTTAACTAGCGGGGGGGTCAATGAGCAGTTCTTC

size: -
D: -
J: TRBJ1-2
length: 15
V: TRBV30
CDR3: CAWMPPSGFFYGYTF
DNA: TGTGCCTGGATGCCCCCGTCGGGGTTTTTCTATGGCTACACCTTC

size: -
D: -
J: TRBJ2-7
length: 15
V: TRBV28
CDR3: CASSFDTLRAYEQYF
DNA: TGTGCCAGCAGTTTTGACACCTTGAGGGCCTACGAGCAGTACTTC

size: -
D: -
J: TRBJ1-1
length: 14
V: TRBV2
CDR3: CASSARRVGTEAFF
DNA: TGTGCCAGCAGTGCAAGGAGGGTGGGGACTGAAGCTTTCTTT

size: -
D: TRBD1
J: TRBJ1-5
length: 16
V: TRBV6-1
CDR3: CASSGPGTGGNQPQHF
DNA: TGTGCCAGCAGTGGACCCGGGACAGGGGGCAATCAGCCCCAGCATTTT

size: -
D: TRBD2
J: TRBJ2-2
length: 18
V: TRBV7-3
CDR3: CASSLSGTSPAMTGELFF
DNA: TGTGCCAGCAGCCTATCCGGGACTAGCCCTGCTATGACCGGGGAGCTGTTTTTT

size: -
D: TRBD2
J: TRBJ2-2
length: 16
V: TRBV14
CDR3: CASSQVAGVNTGELFF
DNA: TGTGCCAGCAGCCAAGTAGCGGGCGTTAACACCGGGGAGCTGTTTTTT

size: -
D: -
J: TRBJ1-3
length: 13
V: TRBV6-5
CDR3: CASTPAGGDTIYF
DNA: TGTGCCAGCACCCCTGCCGGAGGGGACACCATATATTTT

size: -
D: TRBD1
J: TRBJ1-5
length: 15
V: TRBV3-1/TRBV3-2
CDR3: CASSARDRGHQPQHF
DNA: TGTGCCAGCAGCGCCCGGGACAGGGGGCATCAGCCCCAGCATTTT

size: -
D: -
J: TRBJ1-2
length: 11
V: TRBV24-1
CDR3: CATSDPLGYTF
DNA: TGTGCCACCAGTGATCCACTCGGCTACACCTTC

size: once
D: -
J: TRBJ2-1
length: 13
V: TRBV27
CDR3: CASSFEPRGEQFF
DNA: TGTGCCAGCAGTTTCGAACCTAGGGGTGAGCAGTTCTTC

size: -
D: -
J: TRBJ1-4
length: 15
V: TRBV7-9
CDR3: CASSPRIENNEKLFF
DNA: TGTGCCAGCAGCCCGAGGATAGAGAATAATGAAAAACTGTTTTTT

size: -
D: -
J: TRBJ1-2
length: 14
V: TRBV7-9
CDR3: CASSLGGGHYGYTF
DNA: TGTGCCAGCAGCTTAGGTGGGGGCCATTATGGCTACACCTTC

size: -
D: -
J: TRBJ1-3
length: 16
V: TRBV7-9
CDR3: CASSLAGRGKGNTIYF
DNA: TGTGCCAGCAGCTTAGCGGGCAGAGGGAAGGGAAACACCATATATTTT

size: -
D: TRBD1
J: TRBJ1-5
length: 17
V: TRBV7-6
CDR3: CASSSGTGGGSNQPQHF
DNA: TGTGCCAGCAGCTCCGGGACAGGAGGAGGGAGCAATCAGCCCCAGCATTTT

size: -
D: -
J: TRBJ2-5
length: 12
V: TRBV3-1/TRBV3-2
CDR3: CASSQSEETQYF
DNA: TGTGCCAGCAGCCAGTCCGAAGAGACCCAGTACTTC

size: -
D: -
J: TRBJ1-6
length: 15
V: TRBV2
CDR3: CASTLDVGTNSPLHF
DNA: TGTGCCAGCACCCTCGATGTGGGCACGAATTCACCCCTCCACTTT

size: -
D: TRBD1
J: TRBJ2-7
length: 13
V: TRBV2
CDR3: CASSGTGAYEQYF
DNA: TGTGCCAGCTCCGGGACAGGGGCGTACGAGCAGTACTTC

size: -
D: TRBD1
J: TRBJ1-6
length: 14
V: TRBV5-6
CDR3: CASSFDRGYSPLHF
DNA: TGTGCCAGCAGCTTCGACAGGGGATATTCACCCCTCCACTTT

size: -
D: -
J: TRBJ1-1
length: 14
V: TRBV5-1
CDR3: CASSPTDPNTEAFF
DNA: TGCGCCAGCAGCCCGACAGACCCGAACACTGAAGCTTTCTTT

size: -
D: -
J: TRBJ1-1
length: 14
V: TRBV7-2
CDR3: CASSLHPGNTEAFF
DNA: TGTGCCAGCAGCTTACACCCGGGTAACACTGAAGCTTTCTTT

size: -
D: -
J: TRBJ1-3
length: 14
V: TRBV10-3
CDR3: CAISERETGNTIYF
DNA: TGTGCCATCAGTGAGAGGGAGACTGGAAACACCATATATTTT

size: -
D: -
J: TRBJ2-7
length: 11
V: TRBV28
CDR3: CATQTLYEQYF
DNA: TGTGCCACCCAGACACTTTACGAGCAGTACTTC

size: once
D: TRBD1
J: TRBJ1-4
length: 16
V: TRBV28
CDR3: CASSFRATGGREKLFF
DNA: TGTGCCAGCAGCTTTCGGGCGACAGGGGGCAGGGAAAAACTGTTTTTT

size: -
D: TRBD2
J: TRBJ2-3
length: 13
V: TRBV2
CDR3: CASKAGASDTQYF
DNA: TGTGCCAGCAAAGCGGGGGCCTCAGATACGCAGTATTTT

size: -
D: TRBD1
J: TRBJ1-1
length: 15
V: TRBV19
CDR3: CASSIGTGVGTEAFF
DNA: TGTGCCAGTAGTATAGGGACAGGGGTCGGCACTGAAGCTTTCTTT

size: -
D: -
J: TRBJ2-3
length: 15
V: TRBV3-1/TRBV3-2
CDR3: CASSQAQGPTDTQYF
DNA: TGTGCCAGCAGCCAAGCACAGGGACCCACAGATACGCAGTATTTT

size: -
D: -
J: TRBJ1-2
length: 14
V: TRBV7-9
CDR3: CASSLERWGSGYTF
DNA: TGTGCCAGCAGCTTAGAACGGTGGGGCTCGGGCTACACCTTC

size: -
D: -
J: TRBJ1-5
length: 14
V: TRBV5-1
CDR3: CASSFGETGQPQHF
DNA: TGCGCCAGCAGCTTTGGGGAGACGGGTCAGCCCCAGCATTTT

size: -
D: -
J: TRBJ1-2
length: 15
V: TRBV3-1/TRBV3-2
CDR3: CASSQPQTDDYGYTF
DNA: TGTGCCAGCAGCCAACCCCAGACAGATGATTATGGCTACACCTTC

size: -
D: TRBD1
J: TRBJ2-7
length: 14
V: TRBV27
CDR3: CASTAGTEIYEQYF
DNA: TGTGCCAGCACAGCCGGGACAGAAATTTACGAGCAGTACTTC

size: -
D: TRBD2
J: TRBJ2-7
length: 16
V: TRBV3-1/TRBV3-2
CDR3: CASSLGLAGANYEQYF
DNA: TGTGCCAGCAGTTTGGGACTAGCGGGGGCAAACTACGAGCAGTACTTC

size: -
D: TRBD1
J: TRBJ2-3
length: 17
V: TRBV27
CDR3: CASSLLIPGQGADTQYF
DNA: TGTGCCAGCAGTTTACTAATACCGGGACAGGGGGCGGATACGCAGTATTTT

size: few
D: -
J: TRBJ1-3
length: 15
V: TRBV6-5
CDR3: CASSPFGGSGNTIYF
DNA: TGTGCCAGCAGCCCCTTTGGAGGTTCTGGAAACACCATATATTTT

size: -
D: -
J: TRBJ2-7
length: 13
V: TRBV5-1
CDR3: CASTGLNSYEQYF
DNA: TGCGCCAGCACGGGACTGAATTCCTACGAGCAGTACTTC

size: once
D: -
J: TRBJ1-1
length: 12
V: TRBV6-1
CDR3: CASSEDGLEAFF
DNA: TGTGCCAGCAGTGAAGACGGACTTGAAGCTTTCTTT

size: -
D: -
J: TRBJ1-2
length: 15
V: TRBV5-1
CDR3: CASSLDADSFYGYTF
DNA: TGCGCCAGCAGCTTGGATGCAGATTCCTTCTATGGCTACACCTTC

size: -
D: -
J: TRBJ1-2
length: 14
V: TRBV4-1
CDR3: CASSSPGSAYGYTF
DNA: TGCGCCAGCAGCTCACCCGGGAGCGCCTATGGCTACACCTTC

size: once
D: -
J: TRBJ1-2
length: 13
V: TRBV5-1
CDR3: CASSPRGSGGYTF
DNA: TGCGCCAGCAGCCCCCGGGGGTCGGGTGGCTACACCTTC

size: -
D: -
J: TRBJ1-5
length: 13
V: TRBV28
CDR3: CASSFYSNQPQHF
DNA: TGTGCCAGCAGTTTCTATAGCAATCAGCCCCAGCATTTT

size: -
D: TRBD2
J: TRBJ2-3
length: 15
V: TRBV5-1
CDR3: CASNGGGTVTDTQYF
DNA: TGCGCCAGCAATGGCGGGGGGACCGTCACAGATACGCAGTATTTT

size: -
D: TRBD1
J: TRBJ1-6
length: 17
V: TRBV19
CDR3: CASSRDRGRSANSPLHF
DNA: TGTGCCAGTAGTAGGGACAGGGGGCGATCGGCTAATTCACCCCTCCACTTT

size: -
D: -
J: TRBJ2-7
length: 15
V: TRBV19
CDR3: CASSPSLGGPYEQYF
DNA: TGTGCCAGTAGTCCGTCACTAGGAGGGCCCTACGAGCAGTACTTC

size: -
D: TRBD2
J: TRBJ2-7
length: 14
V: TRBV3-1/TRBV3-2
CDR3: CASSQDSGGREQYF
DNA: TGTGCCAGCAGCCAAGATAGCGGGGGGCGCGAGCAGTACTTC